One and the same sample provided the 3 T cell receptor beta chains below, sequenced in a study of cytomegalovirus exposure and HLA in healthy donors. It was with 60 Vbeta and 13 Jbeta primers that the PCR ran. Profiled with immunoSEQ multiplex PCR; TCRdb holds only in-frame clones, not every one. The table has 140,000 to 150,000 clones, approximately 78% seen once. The specimen sequenced was PBMCs. The receptors were sampled from a man aged 40-49 years in good health and CMV-seropositive.

This clone was detected once. The J gene is TRBJ1-2, the V gene TRBV5-5; 9 nucleotides align to TRBD1. J gave up 6 bases and V 4 bases, and 7 bases lay outside the gene matches. CDR1 and CDR2 (germline): SGHKS, YYEKEE (reference sequence). This CDR3 is built from 14 residues. The CDR3 spells CASSRNRGQDGYTF. CDR3 DNA: TGTGCCAGCAGCAGAAACAGGGGGCAGGATGGCTACACCTTC.

Details on this clone: One junction end disagrees with the germline gene, perhaps due to a read error. The chain uses TRBV2 and TRBJ2-6, with D maybe TRBD2 (5 bases). Germline CDR1 is SNHLY and CDR2 is FYNNEI. CDR3 size: 13 residues. The CDR3 spells CAGSGSGANVLTF. For the CDR3, the DNA is TGTGCCGGCAGCGGCTCTGGGGCCAACGTCCTGACTTTC.

The sample holds one count of this clone. The chain combines TRBV30 with TRBJ2-5; a possible D gene is TRBD1 (5 bases). Near its end, the DNA agrees better with TRBJ2-7, so the J call may be wrong. Germline V lookup: CDR1 GTSNPN, CDR2 SVGIG (reference sequence). This CDR3 has 13 residues. The chain's CDR3 is CAWRSRVVREQYF. The CDR3, as DNA: TGTGCCTGGAGGTCCAGGGTGGTGCGCGAGCAGTACTTC.